This T cell receptor (beta chain) was found in a study of cytomegalovirus exposure and HLA in healthy donors. Study-level points and caveats: A later examination showed that TCR association rates differed by HLA locus, with DRB1 most and HLA-C fewest. Accurate predictions that matched the HLA-A and HLA-B alleles of most subjects were reportedly made from TCR beta sequences. Through in vitro validation, three CMV-associated chains were shown to be specific for CMV antigens.

A note on this clone: Antigen unknown. Germline is not matched at one junction end, which may reflect a read error.

PCR primers comprised 60 Vbeta and 13 Jbeta primers. The method was immunoSEQ multiplex PCR; TCRdb's version includes in-frame clones alone and lacks a portion of them. The sample shows fewer than 110,000 clones, roughly 79% of them seen only once. Germline V lookup: CDR1 SEHNR, CDR2 FQNEAQ (reference sequence). The CDR3 length is 17 residues. The clonotype was recovered from a man aged 45-60 years in good health and CMV-seropositive. The sequenced material came from PBMCs. V is TRBV7-9 and J is TRBJ2-7; 11 positions match TRBD1. The CDR3 loop reads CASSLAGTGGRSYEQHF. The CDR3 DNA sequence: TGTGCCAGCAGCTTAGCAGGGACAGGGGGGAGGTCCTACGAGCAGCACTTC. The full variable domain, with the rest looked up from reference TRBV7-9 and TRBJ2-7, is DTGVSQNPRHKITKRGQNVTFRCDPISEHNRLYWYRQTLGQGPEFLTYFQNEAQLEKSRLLSDRFSAERPKGSFSTLEIQRTEQGDSAMYLCASSLAGTGGRSYEQHFGPGTRLTVT.